These 2 T cell receptor beta chains came from one sample sequenced in a study of OX40 agonist ivuxolimab in advanced cancers. Generated by immunoSEQ multiplex PCR, the TCRdb table keeps only in-frame clones and is missing some. The sample lists about 60,000 clones, roughly 86% seen once, with around 1% in the top ten. Sequenced here: CD4+ or CD8+ T cells sorted from blood, sampled in a trial of the OX40 agonist ivuxolimab. All receptors derive from an adult with an advanced solid tumor such as melanoma, head and neck, liver or kidney cancer.

V usage is TRBV4-3 and J usage is TRBJ2-7; 9 nucleotides align to TRBD2. V trimming: 0 bases; J trimming: 2 bases; junction bases outside the gene matches: 5. In germline, CDR1 is LGHNA, CDR2 YSLEER. The CDR3 extends over 16 amino acids. CDR3 in amino acids: CASSQDRTSAAYEQYF. CDR3 bases: TGCGCCAGCAGCCAAGATAGGACTAGCGCAGCCTACGAGCAGTACTTC.

The rearrangement uses TRBV6-1 and TRBJ2-1, with D perhaps TRBD1 (5 bases). V lost 11 bases to trimming and J lost 5 bases, with 16 bases between them. CDR1 is MNHNS and CDR2 is SASEGT in the germline V gene. The CDR3 extends over 13 amino acids. The CDR3 protein is CALRETANNEQFF. The CDR3 DNA follows: TGTGCCCTCAGAGAGACAGCCAACAATGAGCAGTTCTTC.